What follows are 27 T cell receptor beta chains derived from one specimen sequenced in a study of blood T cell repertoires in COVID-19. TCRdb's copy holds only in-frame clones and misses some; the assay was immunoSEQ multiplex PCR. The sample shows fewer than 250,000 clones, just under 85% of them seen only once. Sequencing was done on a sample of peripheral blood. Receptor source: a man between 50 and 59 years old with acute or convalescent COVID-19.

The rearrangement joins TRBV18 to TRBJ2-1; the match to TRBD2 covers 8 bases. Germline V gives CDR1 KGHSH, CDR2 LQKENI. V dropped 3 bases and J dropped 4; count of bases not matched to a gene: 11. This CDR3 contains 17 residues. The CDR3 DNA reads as TGTGCCAGCTCACCCTCCGCGCAAGCGGGAGCTTACAATGAGCAGTTCTTC. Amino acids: CASSPSAQAGAYNEQFF.

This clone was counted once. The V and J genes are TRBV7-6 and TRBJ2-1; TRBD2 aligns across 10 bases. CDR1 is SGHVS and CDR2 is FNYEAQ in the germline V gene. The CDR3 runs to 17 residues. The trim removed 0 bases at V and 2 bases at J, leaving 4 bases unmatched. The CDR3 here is CASSLAGLADPYNEQFF. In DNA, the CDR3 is TGTGCCAGCAGCTTAGCAGGACTAGCGGACCCCTACAATGAGCAGTTCTTC. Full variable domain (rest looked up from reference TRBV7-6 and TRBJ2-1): GAGVSQSPRYKVTKRGQDVALRCDPISGHVSLYWYRQALGQGPEFLTYFNYEAQQDKSGLPNDRFSAERPEGSISTLTIQRTEQRDSAMYRCASSLAGLADPYNEQFFGPGTRLTVL.

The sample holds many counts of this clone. The CDR3 loop reads CASSPTRDPYEQYF. Here the CDR3 DNA reads TGTGCCAGCAGCCCGACCCGGGATCCCTACGAGCAGTACTTC. The V and J genes are TRBV7-9 and TRBJ2-7; a weak D match, TRBD2 (5 bases). The CDR3 consists of 14 residues. Trimming took off 5 bases at V and 2 bases at J, with 13 bases between the two ends. Germline CDR1 SEHNR, CDR2 FQNEAQ (reference sequence).

CDR3 DNA: TGTGCCAGCAGAGCCGACAGGGTCGGTCAGCCCCAGCATTTT. Translation: CASRADRVGQPQHF. The rearrangement joins TRBV6-5 to TRBJ1-5, with 7 bases lining up with TRBD1. Trimming cost V 6 bases and J 6 bases; bases outside gene matches: 8. Germline loops: CDR1 MNHEY, CDR2 SVGAGI. The CDR3 is 14 amino acids.

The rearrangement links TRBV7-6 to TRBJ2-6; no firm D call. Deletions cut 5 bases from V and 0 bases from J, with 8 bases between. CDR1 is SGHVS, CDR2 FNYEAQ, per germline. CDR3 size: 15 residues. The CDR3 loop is CASSPPHSGANVLTF. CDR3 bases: TGTGCCAGCAGCCCCCCCCACTCTGGGGCCAACGTCCTGACTTTC. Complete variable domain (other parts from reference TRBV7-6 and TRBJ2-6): GAGVSQSPRYKVTKRGQDVALRCDPISGHVSLYWYRQALGQGPEFLTYFNYEAQQDKSGLPNDRFSAERPEGSISTLTIQRTEQRDSAMYRCASSPPHSGANVLTFGAGSRLTVL.

The CDR3 coding sequence is TGTGCCAGCAGTGTGGGGCCCGGCTACACCTTC. Encoded protein: CASSVGPGYTF. The rearrangement uses TRBV25-1 and TRBJ1-2; D is perhaps TRBD1 (5 bases). Germline V gene lookup returns CDR1 MGHDK and CDR2 SYGVNS. This CDR3 is built from 11 residues. With 4 bases removed from V and 8 bases from J, the gap between germline ends came to 8 bases.

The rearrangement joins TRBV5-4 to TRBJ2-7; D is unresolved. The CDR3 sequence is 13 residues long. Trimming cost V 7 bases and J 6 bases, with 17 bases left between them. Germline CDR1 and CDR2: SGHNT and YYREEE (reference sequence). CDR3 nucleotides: TGTGCCAGCCGCCCAGGTTTTAGAAGCGAGCAGTACTTC. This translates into CASRPGFRSEQYF.

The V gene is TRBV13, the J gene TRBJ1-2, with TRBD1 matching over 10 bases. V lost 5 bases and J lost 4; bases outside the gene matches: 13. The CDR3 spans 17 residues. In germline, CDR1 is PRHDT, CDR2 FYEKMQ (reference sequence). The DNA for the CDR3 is TGTGCCAGCAGCCTCAGAACCCGGGACAGGGGAATCTATGGCTACACCTTC. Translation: CASSLRTRDRGIYGYTF.

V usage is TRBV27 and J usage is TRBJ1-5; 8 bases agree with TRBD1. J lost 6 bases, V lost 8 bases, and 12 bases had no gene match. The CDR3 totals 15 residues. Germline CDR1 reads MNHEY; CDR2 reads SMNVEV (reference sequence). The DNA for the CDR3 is TGTGCCAGCGGCGGGACAGGCTTTGGTGGTCAGCCCCAGCATTTT. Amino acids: CASGGTGFGGQPQHF.

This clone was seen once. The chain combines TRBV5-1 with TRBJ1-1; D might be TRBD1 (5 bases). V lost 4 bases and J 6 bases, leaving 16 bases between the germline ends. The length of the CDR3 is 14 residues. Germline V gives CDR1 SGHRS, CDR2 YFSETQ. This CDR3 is CASSQGLKTSEAFF. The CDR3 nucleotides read TGCGCCAGCAGCCAGGGCCTCAAAACCTCTGAAGCTTTCTTT.

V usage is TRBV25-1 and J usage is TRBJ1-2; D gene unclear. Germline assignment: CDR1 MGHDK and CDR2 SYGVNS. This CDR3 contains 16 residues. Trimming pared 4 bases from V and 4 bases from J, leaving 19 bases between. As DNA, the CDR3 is TGTGCCAGCAGTGGGGCCTCCCTGGAGGGCTCCTATGGCTACACCTTC. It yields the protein CASSGASLEGSYGYTF.

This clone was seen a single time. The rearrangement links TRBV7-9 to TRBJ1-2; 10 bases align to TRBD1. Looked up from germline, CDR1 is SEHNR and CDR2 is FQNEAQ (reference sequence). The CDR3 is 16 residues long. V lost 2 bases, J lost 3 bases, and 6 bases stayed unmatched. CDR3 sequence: CASSLNRGQGDYGYTF. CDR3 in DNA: TGTGCCAGCAGCTTAAATCGAGGACAGGGGGACTATGGCTACACCTTC.

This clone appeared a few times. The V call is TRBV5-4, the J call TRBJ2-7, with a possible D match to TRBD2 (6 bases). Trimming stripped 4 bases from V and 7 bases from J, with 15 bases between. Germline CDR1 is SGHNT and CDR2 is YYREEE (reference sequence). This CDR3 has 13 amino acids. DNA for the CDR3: TGTGCCAGCAGCCTAGCGACTGACGGGGAGCAGTACTTC. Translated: CASSLATDGEQYF.

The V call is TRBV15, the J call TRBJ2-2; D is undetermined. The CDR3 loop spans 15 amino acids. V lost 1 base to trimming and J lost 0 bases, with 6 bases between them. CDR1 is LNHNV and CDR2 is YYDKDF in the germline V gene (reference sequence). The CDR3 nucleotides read TGTGCCACCAGCAGAGTCTCCCCGAACACCGGGGAGCTGTTTTTT. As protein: CATSRVSPNTGELFF.

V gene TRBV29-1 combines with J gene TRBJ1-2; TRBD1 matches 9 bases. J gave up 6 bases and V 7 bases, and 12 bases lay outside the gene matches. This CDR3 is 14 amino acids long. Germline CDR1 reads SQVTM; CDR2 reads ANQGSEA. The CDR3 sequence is CSAWDRALGDGYTF. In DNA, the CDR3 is TGCAGCGCCTGGGACAGGGCACTTGGTGATGGCTACACCTTC.

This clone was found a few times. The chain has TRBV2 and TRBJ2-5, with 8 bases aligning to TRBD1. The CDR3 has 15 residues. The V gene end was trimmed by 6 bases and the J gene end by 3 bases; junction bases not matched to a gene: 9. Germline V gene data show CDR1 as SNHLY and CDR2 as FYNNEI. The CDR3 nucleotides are TGTGCCAGCAGGCCTCAGGGGGCTAACGAAGAGACCCAGTACTTC. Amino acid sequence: CASRPQGANEETQYF.

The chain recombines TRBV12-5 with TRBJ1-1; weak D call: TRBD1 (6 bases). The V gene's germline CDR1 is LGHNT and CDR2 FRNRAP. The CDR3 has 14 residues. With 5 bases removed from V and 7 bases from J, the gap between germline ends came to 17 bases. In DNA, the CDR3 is TGTGCTAGTGGTCCAAAGGACAGAAGAATTGAAGCTTTCTTT. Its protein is CASGPKDRRIEAFF.

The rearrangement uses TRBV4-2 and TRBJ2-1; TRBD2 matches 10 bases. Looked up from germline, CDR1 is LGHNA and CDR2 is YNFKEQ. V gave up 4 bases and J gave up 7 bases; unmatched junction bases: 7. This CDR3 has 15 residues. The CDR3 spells CASSLLSSGRNEQFF. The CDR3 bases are TGTGCCAGCAGCCTTTTGTCTAGCGGGAGAAATGAGCAGTTCTTC.

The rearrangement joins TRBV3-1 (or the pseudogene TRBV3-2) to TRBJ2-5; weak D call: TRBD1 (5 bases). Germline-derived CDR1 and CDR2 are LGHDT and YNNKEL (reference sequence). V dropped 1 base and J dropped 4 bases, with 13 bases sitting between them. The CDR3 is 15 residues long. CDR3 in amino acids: CASSQALGEIETQYF. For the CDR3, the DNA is TGTGCCAGCAGCCAAGCATTAGGGGAAATAGAGACCCAGTACTTC.

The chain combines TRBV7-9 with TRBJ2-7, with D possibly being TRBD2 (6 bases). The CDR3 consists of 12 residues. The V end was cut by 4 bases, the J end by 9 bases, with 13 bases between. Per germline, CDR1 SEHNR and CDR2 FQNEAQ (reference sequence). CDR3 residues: CASSSTRDSQYF. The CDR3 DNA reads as TGTGCCAGCAGCTCTACCAGGGACTCGCAGTACTTC.

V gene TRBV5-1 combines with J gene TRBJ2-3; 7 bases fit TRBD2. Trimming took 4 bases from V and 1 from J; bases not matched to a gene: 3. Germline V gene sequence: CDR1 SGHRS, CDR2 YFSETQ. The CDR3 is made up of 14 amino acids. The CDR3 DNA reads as TGCGCCAGCAGCAATCGGGGGGGCACAGATACGCAGTATTTT. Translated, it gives CASSNRGGTDTQYF. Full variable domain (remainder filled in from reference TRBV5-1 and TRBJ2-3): KAGVTQTPRYLIKTRGQQVTLSCSPISGHRSVSWYQQTPGQGLQFLFEYFSETQRNKGNFPGRFSGRQFSNSRSEMNVSTLELGDSALYLCASSNRGGTDTQYFGPGTRLTVL.

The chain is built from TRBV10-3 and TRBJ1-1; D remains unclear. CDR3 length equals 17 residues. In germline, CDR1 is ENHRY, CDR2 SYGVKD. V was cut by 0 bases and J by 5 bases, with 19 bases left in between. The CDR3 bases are TGTGCCATCAGTGAGTCCCCCTCAAATCCGGGGAGAACTGAAGCTTTCTTT. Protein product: CAISESPSNPGRTEAFF.

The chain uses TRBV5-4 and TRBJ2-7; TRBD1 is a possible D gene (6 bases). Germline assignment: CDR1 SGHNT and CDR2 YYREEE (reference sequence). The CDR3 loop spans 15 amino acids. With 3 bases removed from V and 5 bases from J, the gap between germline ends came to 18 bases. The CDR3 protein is CASSSEQGMIHEQYF. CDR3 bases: TGTGCCAGCAGCTCAGAACAGGGCATGATCCACGAGCAGTACTTC.

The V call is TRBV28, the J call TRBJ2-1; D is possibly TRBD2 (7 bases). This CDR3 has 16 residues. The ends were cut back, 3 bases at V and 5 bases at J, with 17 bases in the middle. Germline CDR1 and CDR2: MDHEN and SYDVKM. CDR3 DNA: TGTGCCAGCAGTTTGTTAGGGGGACTATTAAACAATGAGCAGTTCTTC. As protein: CASSLLGGLLNNEQFF.

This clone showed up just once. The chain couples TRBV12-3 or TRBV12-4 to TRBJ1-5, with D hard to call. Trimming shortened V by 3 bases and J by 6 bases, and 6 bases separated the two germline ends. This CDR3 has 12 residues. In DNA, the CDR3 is TGTGCCAGCAGTTTTATACTTCAGCCCCAGCATTTT. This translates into CASSFILQPQHF.

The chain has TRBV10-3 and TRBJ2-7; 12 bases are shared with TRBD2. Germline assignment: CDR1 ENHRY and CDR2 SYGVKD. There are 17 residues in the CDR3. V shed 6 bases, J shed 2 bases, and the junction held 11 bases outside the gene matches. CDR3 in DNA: TGTGCCATCAGCGCCCCCCGGACTAGCGGGGATCCCTACGAGCAGTACTTC. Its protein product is CAISAPRTSGDPYEQYF.

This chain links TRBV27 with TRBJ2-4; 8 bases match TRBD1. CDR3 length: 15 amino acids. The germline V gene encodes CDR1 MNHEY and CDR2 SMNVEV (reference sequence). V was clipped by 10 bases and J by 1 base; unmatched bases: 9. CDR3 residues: CAISTGVGAKNIQYF. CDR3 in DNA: TGTGCCATCTCGACAGGGGTGGGGGCCAAAAACATTCAGTACTTC.